This is a list of T cell receptor beta chains from one sample in a study of T cell changes during pregnancy in multiple sclerosis. This table comes from immunoSEQ multiplex PCR, and its TCRdb copy is limited to in-frame clones, with some not included. The profile covers about 22,000 clones, with about 89% appearing a single time and 0.55% to 0.7% taken by the ten largest. Material: CD4+ T cells from peripheral blood mononuclear cells, obtained in the third trimester of pregnancy. The receptor source for this set is a female donor in good health, enrolled as a control in a pregnancy study. Both conserved end residues are part of each CDR3. A D gene is named only where the DNA matches it firmly. Some rows have no size entry. The others give once, few or many, or a class for an expanded clone.

d_call j_call clone_size v_call cdr3_nt cdr3_aa
. TRBJ1-1 . TRBV19 TGTGCCAGTAGTATTACTATGAACACTGAAGCTTTCTTT CASSITMNTEAFF
. TRBJ1-4 . TRBV30 TGTGCCTGGAGTGTAGAGGGGGTGAAACTGTTTTTT CAWSVEGVKLFF
. TRBJ2-1 once TRBV4-2 TGTGCCAGCAGCCTCCCCGGACAGACCGCCCATTACAATGAGCAGTTCTTC CASSLPGQTAHYNEQFF
. TRBJ1-6 once TRBV6-6 TGTGCCAGCAGTTACAGGGAGGATAATTCACCCCTCCACTTT CASSYREDNSPLHF
. TRBJ2-7 . TRBV6-5 TGTGCCAGCAGTTACCGGGAGTCCTACGAGCAGTACTTC CASSYRESYEQYF
TRBD2 TRBJ2-7 . TRBV5-4 TGTGCCAGCAGCTTCGGGGGGGGCCTAATCAACGAGCAGTACTTC CASSFGGGLINEQYF
. TRBJ2-5 . TRBV4-1 TGCGCCAGCAGCCAAGACCAGGTTTCGGAGACCCAGTACTTC CASSQDQVSETQYF
TRBD2 TRBJ2-2 . TRBV28 TGTGCCAGCAGTCCATACGCGGGAGGCCCCACCGGGGAGCTGTTTTTT CASSPYAGGPTGELFF
TRBD2 TRBJ2-2 . TRBV28 TGTGCCAGCAGTTTCTGGCGGGAGGGAAGCGGGGAGCTGTTTTTT CASSFWREGSGELFF
. TRBJ2-4 . TRBV10-1 TGCGCCAGCAGGTGCAGAGACACAGCCAAAAACATTCAGTACTTC CASRCRDTAKNIQYF
. TRBJ2-7 . TRBV7-9 TGTGCCAGCAGCGCCGCCCCGGGAAACTACGAGCAGTACTTC CASSAAPGNYEQYF
TRBD2 TRBJ2-2 . TRBV10-1 TGCGCCACCCAACGAGCGGGGGTAGTCACCGGGGAGCTGTTTTTT CATQRAGVVTGELFF
. TRBJ1-2 . TRBV2 TGTGCCAGCAGTGAAGTGGCGGGGACTAACTATGGCTACACCTTC CASSEVAGTNYGYTF
TRBD1 TRBJ1-6 . TRBV6-1 TGTGCCAGCAGTGAACCGACAGGGGGTATGCGATCACCCCTCCACTTT CASSEPTGGMRSPLHF
. TRBJ2-7 . TRBV18 TGTGCCAGCTCACTCCCGAGCAGGGCCTACGAGCAGTACTTC CASSLPSRAYEQYF
. TRBJ2-3 . TRBV18 TGTGCCAGCTCTCCCTCTAGCACAGATACGCAGTATTTT CASSPSSTDTQYF
. TRBJ1-2 . TRBV5-1 TGCGCCAGCAGCTTGGCGGACACTCTGGGAGGCTACACCTTC CASSLADTLGGYTF
. TRBJ2-7 . TRBV28 TGTGCCAGCAGTTCCCCTTCTAGGAGAAGAACCTACGAGCAGTACTTC CASSSPSRRRTYEQYF
. TRBJ2-4 . TRBV5-3 TGTGCCAGAAGCTTGCTGGACTTCGTTCAGTACTTC CARSLLDFVQYF
. TRBJ1-1 . TRBV9 TGTGCCAGCAGCGTCACGTTACAGGGTTACACTGAAGCTTTCTTT CASSVTLQGYTEAFF
TRBD2 TRBJ2-1 . TRBV30 TGTGCCTGGAGTACCTTGGCGGGAGGATTGTCGGAGGAGCAGTTCTTC CAWSTLAGGLSEEQFF
TRBD1 TRBJ1-4 . TRBV29-1 TGCAGCGTTGCCACCCAATTCGGCCGGGGACAGGGAAATGAAAAACTGTTTTTT CSVATQFGRGQGNEKLFF
TRBD2 TRBJ2-1 . TRBV7-8 TGTGCCAGCGGACCACCCCACCTAGCGGGGAATGAGCAGTTCTTC CASGPPHLAGNEQFF
TRBD2 TRBJ2-1 once TRBV28 TGTGCCAGCAGTCCCAGACTAGCGGGAGGCAATGAGCAGTTCTTC CASSPRLAGGNEQFF
. TRBJ2-3 . TRBV11-2 TGTGCCAGCAGCCCGGGGAGAACAGATACGCAGTATTTT CASSPGRTDTQYF
TRBD1 TRBJ2-2 . TRBV18 TGTGCCAGCTCACCGACAGGGGGCCGTACCGGGGAGCTGTTTTTT CASSPTGGRTGELFF
. TRBJ1-2 . TRBV19 TGTGCCAGTAGTCAAACAGAGAGCTATGGCTACACCTTC CASSQTESYGYTF
. TRBJ1-1 . TRBV13 TGTGCCAGCAGCTTCCTGGGGAGGGAGCCTGAAGCTTTCTTT CASSFLGREPEAFF
. TRBJ1-5 . TRBV6-5 TGTGCCAGCAGGAGTCGGCGGATTAGCAATCAGCCCCAGCATTTT CASRSRRISNQPQHF
TRBD1 TRBJ2-7 . TRBV6-1 TGTGCCAGCAGCGGGATGGACAGGTCCCTCCACTTC CASSGMDRSLHF
. TRBJ2-1 few TRBV7-3 TGTGCCAGCAGCCGGACCGGGGGTGAGCAGTTCTTC CASSRTGGEQFF
. TRBJ1-2 . TRBV6-5 TGTGCCAGCAGTTATCGTCAGGGTGATGGCTACACCTTC CASSYRQGDGYTF
TRBD1 TRBJ1-2 . TRBV7-2 TGTGCCAGCAGCCGGGGACAGCTTTATGGCTACACCTTC CASSRGQLYGYTF
TRBD1 TRBJ1-4 . TRBV10-3 TGTGCCATCAGTGACCAGGGGGGCGAACAGGAAAAACTGTTTTTT CAISDQGGEQEKLFF
TRBD2 TRBJ2-1 . TRBV9 TGTGCCAGCAGCTCCCGGTCCCTAGCGGGGCCCTACAATGAGCAGTTCTTC CASSSRSLAGPYNEQFF
TRBD1 TRBJ1-5 . TRBV5-5 TGTGCCAGCAGCTGGGGCACAGGGGAGAATCAGCCCCAGCATTTT CASSWGTGENQPQHF
. TRBJ2-7 . TRBV10-3 TGTGCCATCACGGGCGGGACCGTCTACGAGCAGTACTTC CAITGGTVYEQYF
. TRBJ1-2 . TRBV28 TGTGCCAGCAGGTCTTTCCTTCGTGACAGGCTCCTCAAAGATCCTAACTATGGCTACACCTTC CASRSFLRDRLLKDPNYGYTF
. TRBJ1-3 . TRBV7-2 TGTGCCCAAATAAGGGGGAGACGACGCTTCAGGTTTGGAAACACCATATATTTT CAQIRGRRRFRFGNTIYF
TRBD1 TRBJ2-6 . TRBV7-2 TGTGCCAGCACCCCCTCGGGCAGGGGGCGTATCGCGGGGGCCAACGTCCTGACTTTC CASTPSGRGRIAGANVLTF
. TRBJ1-5 . TRBV7-9 TGTGCCAGCAGCTTATCGGGGGGGGGCAGGAATCAGCCCCAGCATTTT CASSLSGGGRNQPQHF
TRBD2 TRBJ2-3 . TRBV9 TGTGCCAGCAGCGGGGGGGGAGCGGGAGGGCACGATACGCAGTATTTT CASSGGGAGGHDTQYF
. TRBJ2-3 . TRBV11-2 TGTGCCAGCAGCTTAGTTGCGCGGGGCACAGATACGCAGTATTTT CASSLVARGTDTQYF
TRBD1 TRBJ1-3 . TRBV10-3 TGTGCCATCAGTGACCAGACAGGGGGCGAAGGGAACTCTGGAAACACCATATATTTT CAISDQTGGEGNSGNTIYF
TRBD1 TRBJ1-4 . TRBV5-6 TGTGCCAGCAGCCACAGGACAGGGACTAATGAAAAACTGTTTTTT CASSHRTGTNEKLFF
TRBD2 TRBJ2-1 . TRBV27 TGTGCCAGCAGTTGGTCCCCGGGCGGGGGGACCTACAATGAGCAGTTCTTC CASSWSPGGGTYNEQFF
. TRBJ1-4 . TRBV27 TGTGCCAGCAGCCCGACAGCAACTAATGAAAAACTGTTTTTT CASSPTATNEKLFF
TRBD1 TRBJ1-2 few TRBV6-6 TGTGCCAGCAGTCCCGGACAGGGTGGCTACACCTTC CASSPGQGGYTF
. TRBJ1-4 . TRBV6-5 TGTGCCAGCAGTTACACAGGGAATGAAAAACTGTTTTTT CASSYTGNEKLFF
. TRBJ2-7 . TRBV15 TGTGCCACCAGCAGAGATAGGAGGGCGGGGGAGCAGTACTTC CATSRDRRAGEQYF
TRBD1 TRBJ2-7 . TRBV15 TGTGCCACCAGCAGATCTGGGACAGGGTACTACGAGCAGTACTTC CATSRSGTGYYEQYF
. TRBJ1-5 . TRBV27 TGTGCCAGCAGGAGCTCGTGGAGTCAGCCCCAGCATTTT CASRSSWSQPQHF
. TRBJ2-7 . TRBV29-1 TGCAGCGTGGGGACATATTACGAGCAGTACTTC CSVGTYYEQYF